A single sample gave rise to the 17 T cell receptor beta chains below, sequenced in a study of cytomegalovirus exposure and HLA in healthy donors. The PCR contained 60 Vbeta and 13 Jbeta primers. Clones were read by immunoSEQ multiplex PCR, and TCRdb kept only the in-frame ones, dropping some. Of roughly 170,000 clones listed, 71% were seen once; the top ten hold over 1.2%. The sequencing sample was made of PBMCs. These receptors originate from a girl aged 5-17 years in good health and CMV-seronegative.

The rearrangement uses TRBV7-9 and TRBJ2-3; 10 nucleotides agree with TRBD2. Trimming at V came to 1 base and at J to 3 bases, leaving 7 bases not matched to a gene. There are 17 residues in the CDR3. Germline V gene lookup returns CDR1 SEHNR and CDR2 FQNEAQ (reference sequence). CDR3: CASSLGERGGRTDTQYF. DNA for the CDR3: TGTGCCAGCAGCTTAGGAGAGCGGGGGGGCCGGACAGATACGCAGTATTTT.

The chain carries TRBV6-5 and TRBJ2-7, with 7 bases fitting TRBD1. CDR3 length equals 12 residues. V gave up 7 bases and J gave up 2 bases; unmatched junction bases: 2. Germline V gene lookup returns CDR1 MNHEY and CDR2 SVGAGI. CDR3 loop: CASTTGAYEQYF. The CDR3 region has the DNA TGTGCCAGCACTACAGGGGCCTACGAGCAGTACTTC.

The V call is TRBV30, the J call TRBJ1-5; D might be TRBD1 (6 bases). Deletions cut 7 bases from V and 4 bases from J, with 11 bases between. This CDR3 contains 12 residues. The V gene's germline CDR1 is GTSNPN and CDR2 SVGIG (reference sequence). CDR3 loop: CASQQGNQPQHF. The CDR3 DNA reads TGTGCCTCGCAACAGGGAAATCAGCCCCAGCATTTT.

The chain joins TRBV5-4 to TRBJ2-7, with D maybe TRBD2 (5 bases). CDR1 SGHNT and CDR2 YYREEE come from the germline V gene (reference sequence). The CDR3 loop spans 13 amino acids. V was pared by 3 bases and J by 3 bases, with 10 bases between. The CDR3 DNA reads TGTGCCAGCAGCTCTACTAGTAACTACGAGCAGTACTTC. The encoded protein is CASSSTSNYEQYF.

A few counts support this clone. The CDR3, as DNA: TGTGCCAGCAGCGTTGACAGGCGGCTGCAGCATTTT. It yields the protein CASSVDRRLQHF. J is TRBJ1-5 and V is TRBV6-6, with D perhaps TRBD1 (6 bases). V gave up 6 bases and J gave up 13 bases, with 16 bases separating them. CDR1 is MNHNY, CDR2 SVGAGI, per germline (reference sequence). The CDR3 extends over 12 amino acids.

The table lists this clone with a count of one. The junction does not match germline at one end; this may be a read error. The chain has TRBV14 and TRBJ2-3, with TRBD2 matching 12 bases. The V gene's germline CDR1 is SGHDN and CDR2 FVKESK. The CDR3 loop spans 18 amino acids. CDR3 region: CVSSHRIRLAGVGATQYF. The DNA for the CDR3 is TGTGTCAGCAGCCACCGGATTCGACTAGCGGGGGTGGGGGCTACGCAGTATTTT.

The V and J genes are TRBV27 and TRBJ1-2; TRBD1 agrees at 8 bases. Germline V gene data show CDR1 as MNHEY and CDR2 as SMNVEV (reference sequence). The CDR3 sequence is 15 residues long. The V and J ends lost 6 bases and 8 bases, in that order; junction bases with no gene match: 14. The CDR3 spells CASSHDRGFYEGYTF. The CDR3 DNA reads TGTGCCAGCAGCCATGACAGGGGATTTTACGAGGGCTACACCTTC.

The V gene is TRBV18, the J gene TRBJ1-1; 8 bases map to TRBD1. Trimming removed 3 bases from V and 5 bases from J; junction bases left unmatched: 5. The CDR3 loop spans 14 amino acids. The germline V gene encodes CDR1 KGHSH and CDR2 LQKENI. CDR3: CASSPGQGGTEAFF. The CDR3 nucleotides are TGTGCCAGCTCACCCGGACAGGGAGGTACTGAAGCTTTCTTT.

The chain couples TRBV9 to TRBJ1-3; TRBD1 matches at 8 bases. The CDR3 length is 14 residues. CDR1 and CDR2 from the germline V gene are SGDLS and YYNGEE. The junction had 4 bases not matched to a gene; V was cut back by 2 bases and J by 6 bases. The CDR3 region is CASSVGQGINTIYF. Here the CDR3 DNA reads TGTGCCAGCAGCGTCGGACAGGGAATAAACACCATATATTTT.

The V call is TRBV27, the J call TRBJ2-5, with a possible D match to TRBD1 (6 bases). Trimming took off 5 bases at V and 1 base at J, with 14 bases between the two ends. CDR3 length equals 15 residues. Germline V gene sequence: CDR1 MNHEY, CDR2 SMNVEV (reference sequence). The CDR3, as DNA: TGTGCCAGCAGTGCCGGGACACAAATCCAAGAGACCCAGTACTTC. It is translated as CASSAGTQIQETQYF.

The chain uses TRBV2 and TRBJ1-6, with 10 bases identical to TRBD1. V shed 3 bases, J shed 3 bases, and the junction held 2 bases outside the gene matches. This CDR3 spans 16 amino acids. Germline values: CDR1 SNHLY, CDR2 FYNNEI. The CDR3 DNA reads as TGTGCCAGCAGTGATAGGACAGGGGGCTATAATTCACCCCTCCACTTT. Protein: CASSDRTGGYNSPLHF.

This clone came up a few times. The rearrangement links TRBV7-8 to TRBJ2-7, with 9 nucleotides matching TRBD1. The CDR3 consists of 15 residues. The J segment lost 5 bases and the V segment lost 2 bases, leaving 7 bases of the junction unmatched. In germline, CDR1 is SGHVS, CDR2 FQNEAQ. The CDR3 loop is CASSLYRQGGNEQYF. In nucleotides, the CDR3 is TGTGCCAGCAGCTTATATAGACAGGGGGGTAACGAGCAGTACTTC. Full variable domain (missing parts from reference TRBV7-8 and TRBJ2-7): GAGVSQSPRYKVAKRGQDVALRCDPISGHVSLFWYQQALGQGPEFLTYFQNEAQLDKSGLPSDRFFAERPEGSVSTLKIQRTQQEDSAVYLCASSLYRQGGNEQYFGPGTRLTVT.

This chain links TRBV6-1 with TRBJ2-1, with a weak D call TRBD1 (6 bases). The CDR3 covers 14 residues. Trimming took 6 bases from V and 5 from J, leaving 14 bases between them. Looked up from germline, CDR1 is MNHNS and CDR2 is SASEGT. The CDR3 spells CASRDRDTHNEQFF. The CDR3, as DNA: TGTGCCAGCAGAGACCGGGACACCCACAATGAGCAGTTCTTC.

This clone was counted between two and nine times. This rearrangement joins TRBV6-5 to TRBJ2-7; 7 bases line up with TRBD1. The CDR3 is 13 residues long. V trimming: 7 bases; J trimming: 0 bases; junction bases outside the gene matches: 3. The V gene's germline CDR1 is MNHEY and CDR2 SVGAGI. The CDR3, as DNA: TGTGCCAGCATGGACAGGAACTCCTACGAGCAGTACTTC. The encoded protein is CASMDRNSYEQYF.

V gene TRBV5-1 combines with J gene TRBJ1-3; no firm D call. The germline gives CDR1 SGHRS, CDR2 YFSETQ. V shed 0 bases and J shed 0 bases, with 10 bases lying between them. The CDR3 contains 16 residues. In DNA form, the CDR3 reads TGCGCCAGCAGCTTGGGAGAACTTGACTCTGGAAACACCATATATTTT. This gives the protein CASSLGELDSGNTIYF.

The chain has TRBV5-4 and TRBJ1-2; D call uncertain. This CDR3 has 16 residues. CDR1 is SGHNT, CDR2 YYREEE, per germline (reference sequence). Trimming shortened V by 2 bases and J by 8 bases, and 22 bases separated the two germline ends. DNA of the CDR3: TGTGCCAGCAGCTTTGAACTAGGGCCTCGTACCTCCGGCTACACCTTC. Translated: CASSFELGPRTSGYTF.

The gene calls are TRBV4-1 and TRBJ2-1; TRBD2 matches 9 bases. The V and J ends lost 0 bases and 7 bases, in that order; junction bases with no gene match: 10. The CDR3 covers 17 residues. Germline V gives CDR1 MGHRA, CDR2 YSYEKL. CDR3 DNA sequence: TGCGCCAGCAGCCAAGAAGGCGGGGGGGCCTTGTTGAATGAGCAGTTCTTC. It is translated as CASSQEGGGALLNEQFF.